These 3 T cell receptor beta chains were sequenced from one sample in a study of beta chain features in type 1 diabetes. The authors reverse transcribed all of the isolated RNA, so sequencing captured expressed TCRB transcripts. The method was immunoSEQ multiplex PCR; TCRdb's version includes in-frame clones alone and lacks a portion of them. In the table there are under 400,000 clones, 15% to 20% of which are singletons. Sequencing was performed on naive CD4+ T cells from blood. These receptor sequences come from a woman aged 18-29 years in good health.

This clone was picked up a small number of times. The chain joins TRBV2 to TRBJ1-1; D remains ambiguous. This CDR3 region has 13 residues. The V and J ends lost 3 bases and 1 base respectively, with 6 bases between them. CDR1 and CDR2 from the germline V gene are SNHLY and FYNNEI. The CDR3 region is CASSDQANTEAFF. The CDR3 bases are TGTGCCAGCAGTGATCAAGCGAACACTGAAGCTTTCTTT.

This sequence joins TRBV4-1 and TRBJ1-3; TRBD1 matches 8 bases. V was pared by 0 bases and J by 3 bases, with 4 bases of the junction left unmatched. The CDR3 extends over 16 amino acids. Germline CDR1 and CDR2: MGHRA and YSYEKL. The CDR3: CASSQDQGAIGNTIYF. The CDR3 nucleotides read TGCGCCAGCAGCCAAGATCAGGGGGCGATTGGAAACACCATATATTTT.

This clone was detected only a few times. The J gene is TRBJ2-6, the V gene TRBV4-2; 7 bases line up with TRBD1. J was trimmed by 4 bases and V by 1 base; bases with no gene match: 7. The CDR3 consists of 17 residues. Germline V lookup: CDR1 LGHNA, CDR2 YNFKEQ. CDR3 amino acids: CASSQGYDRVGANVLTF. The CDR3 DNA sequence: TGTGCCAGCAGCCAAGGGTACGACAGGGTCGGGGCCAACGTCCTGACTTTC.